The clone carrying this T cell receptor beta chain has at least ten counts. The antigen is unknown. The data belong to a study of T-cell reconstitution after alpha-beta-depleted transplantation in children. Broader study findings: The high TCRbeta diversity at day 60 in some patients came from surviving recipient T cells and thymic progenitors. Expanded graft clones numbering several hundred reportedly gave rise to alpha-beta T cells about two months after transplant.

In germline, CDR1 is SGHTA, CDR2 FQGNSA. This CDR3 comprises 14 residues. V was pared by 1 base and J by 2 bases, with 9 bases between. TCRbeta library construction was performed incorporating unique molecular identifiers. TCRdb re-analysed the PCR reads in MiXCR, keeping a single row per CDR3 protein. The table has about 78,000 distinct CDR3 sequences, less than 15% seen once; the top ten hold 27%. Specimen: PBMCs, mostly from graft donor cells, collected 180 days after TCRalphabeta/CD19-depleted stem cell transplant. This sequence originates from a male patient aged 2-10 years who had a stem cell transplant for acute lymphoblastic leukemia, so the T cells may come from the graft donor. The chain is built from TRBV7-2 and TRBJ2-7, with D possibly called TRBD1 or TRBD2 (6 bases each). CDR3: CASSLGGAPYEQYF. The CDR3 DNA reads TGTGCCAGCAGCTTAGGGGGGGCACCCTACGAGCAGTACTTC. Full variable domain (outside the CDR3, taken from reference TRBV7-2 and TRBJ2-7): GAGVSQSPSNKVTEKGKDVELRCDPISGHTALYWYRQSLGQGLEFLIYFQGNSAPDKSGLPSDRFSAERTGGSVSTLTIQRTQQEDSAVYLCASSLGGAPYEQYFGPGTRLTVT.